One sample yielded the 29 T cell receptor beta chains listed below, sequenced in a study of cytomegalovirus exposure and HLA in healthy donors. 13 Jbeta primers and 60 Vbeta primers were used for the PCR. This table comes from immunoSEQ multiplex PCR, and its TCRdb copy is limited to in-frame clones, with some not included. The repertoire includes fewer than 250,000 clones, roughly 77% of them detected once, and roughly 3.2% sits in the top ten. Sequencing was carried out using PBMCs. The receptors were sampled from a man between 40 and 49 years old in good health and CMV-seropositive.

This rearrangement joins TRBV27 to TRBJ2-7; 7 bases match TRBD1. Losses at the gene ends were 7 bases for V and 3 bases for J; bases not matched to a gene: 6. CDR3 length: 13 amino acids. The germline gives CDR1 MNHEY, CDR2 SMNVEV (reference sequence). The DNA for the CDR3 is TGTGCCAGCACCCGGGCAGGGGGCTACGAGCAGTACTTC. This codes for CASTRAGGYEQYF.

This rearrangement joins TRBV2 to TRBJ2-1, with a tentative D call TRBD2 (6 bases). The CDR3 length is 14 residues. V was trimmed by 5 bases and J by 8 bases, leaving 16 bases between them. Germline CDR1 SNHLY, CDR2 FYNNEI. CDR3: CASSPGTREDEQFF. CDR3 DNA: TGTGCCAGCAGTCCGGGCACTAGGGAGGATGAGCAGTTCTTC.

The chain carries TRBV4-1 and TRBJ1-1, with a weak D call TRBD1 (6 bases). CDR3 size: 18 residues. Trimming took off 4 bases at V and 0 bases at J, with 21 bases between the two ends. CDR1 is MGHRA and CDR2 is YSYEKL in the germline V gene. CDR3 protein: CASSPGGGEGGMNTEAFF. In DNA form, the CDR3 reads TGCGCCAGCAGCCCGGGAGGGGGGGAAGGAGGGATGAACACTGAAGCTTTCTTT.

The chain carries TRBV7-9 and TRBJ2-7; perhaps TRBD2 as D (6 bases). V gave up 1 base and J gave up 1 base, with 11 bases separating them. The CDR3 sequence is 15 residues long. Looked up from germline, CDR1 is SEHNR and CDR2 is FQNEAQ (reference sequence). The CDR3 DNA reads TGTGCCAGCAGCTTAGGGGGGGTCGTATCCTACGAGCAGTACTTC. Its protein is CASSLGGVVSYEQYF.

V and J are TRBV2 and TRBJ1-2; TRBD1 aligns across 12 bases. This CDR3 contains 13 residues. The V gene's germline CDR1 is SNHLY and CDR2 FYNNEI. Trimming cost V 10 bases and J 8 bases; bases outside gene matches: 8. In nucleotides, the CDR3 is TGTGCCACCGGGGGACAGGGGGCAGGCGGCTACACCTTC. This translates into CATGGQGAGGYTF.

The CDR3: CASSAGGEQYF. For the CDR3, the DNA is TGTGCCAGCAGCGCAGGGGGGGAGCAGTACTTC. The genes are TRBV5-6 and TRBJ2-7; D might be TRBD1 (7 bases). CDR3 length equals 11 residues. V lost 4 bases to trimming and J lost 7 bases, with 9 bases between them. Per the germline V gene, CDR1 is SGHDT and CDR2 is YYEEEE.

The rearrangement links TRBV4-1 to TRBJ1-2; tentatively, D is TRBD1 (5 bases). Germline V gene sequence: CDR1 MGHRA, CDR2 YSYEKL. Trimming stripped 0 bases from V and 8 bases from J, with 16 bases between. The CDR3 consists of 15 residues. The CDR3 bases are TGCGCCAGCAGCCAAGATCCCAGGGCCGCGGGGGGCTACACCTTC. Protein product: CASSQDPRAAGGYTF.

This clone was seen once. This chain joins TRBV7-9 and TRBJ2-7; perhaps TRBD1 as D (6 bases). Germline assignment: CDR1 SEHNR and CDR2 FQNEAQ (reference sequence). The V and J ends lost 2 bases and 3 bases respectively, with 17 bases between them. CDR3 size: 16 residues. The CDR3 sequence: CASSLWRGQNLYEQYF. The CDR3 bases are TGTGCCAGCAGCTTATGGCGAGGACAGAACCTCTACGAGCAGTACTTC. The entire variable domain, with the rest obtained from reference TRBV7-9 and TRBJ2-7, is as follows: DTGVSQNPRHKITKRGQNVTFRCDPISEHNRLYWYRQTLGQGPEFLTYFQNEAQLEKSRLLSDRFSAERPKGSFSTLEIQRTEQGDSAMYLCASSLWRGQNLYEQYFGPGTRLTVT.

The chain employs TRBV7-9 and TRBJ1-1, with 7 positions matching TRBD1. V lost 5 bases and J lost 2; bases outside the gene matches: 8. The CDR3 totals 15 residues. Germline CDR1 SEHNR, CDR2 FQNEAQ (reference sequence). The CDR3 sequence: CASSRSGTDNTEAFF. The CDR3 DNA reads TGTGCCAGCAGCCGATCCGGGACAGACAACACTGAAGCTTTCTTT.

This clone was picked up one time. The rearrangement joins TRBV7-9 to TRBJ2-5, with a weak D call TRBD1 (6 bases). The CDR3 spans 12 residues. V dropped 5 bases and J dropped 6 bases, with 10 bases sitting between them. CDR1 is SEHNR and CDR2 is FQNEAQ in the germline V gene (reference sequence). CDR3 coding DNA: TGTGCCAGCAGCCCGGACAGCCAGACCCAGTACTTC. Protein sequence: CASSPDSQTQYF.

The chain carries TRBV5-1 and TRBJ1-2; D remains ambiguous. This CDR3 comprises 13 residues. The germline V gene encodes CDR1 SGHRS and CDR2 YFSETQ. Trimming cost V 4 bases and J 4 bases, with 11 bases left between them. CDR3 nucleotides: TGCGCCAGCAGCCCCCAGGAAGCCTATGGCTACACCTTC. This codes for CASSPQEAYGYTF.

This clone was detected only once. This chain connects TRBV5-6 to TRBJ2-1, with TRBD1 as a possible D gene (5 bases). V was trimmed by 1 base and J by 4 bases, leaving 18 bases between them. Germline CDR1 is SGHDT and CDR2 is YYEEEE. The CDR3 is made up of 17 amino acids. The chain's CDR3 is CASSLLVGRETYNEQFF. As DNA, the CDR3 is TGTGCCAGCAGCTTGTTGGTGGGCAGGGAAACTTACAATGAGCAGTTCTTC. Full variable domain (missing parts from reference TRBV5-6 and TRBJ2-1): DAGVTQSPTHLIKTRGQQVTLRCSPKSGHDTVSWYQQALGQGPQFIFQYYEEEERQRGNFPDRFSGHQFPNYSSELNVNALLLGDSALYLCASSLLVGRETYNEQFFGPGTRLTVL.

The chain combines TRBV5-1 with TRBJ2-1, with 11 bases aligning to TRBD2. CDR3 size: 15 residues. The germline V gene encodes CDR1 SGHRS and CDR2 YFSETQ. J lost 2 bases, V lost 7 bases, and 5 bases had no gene match. CDR3 region: CASGLAGGPYNEQFF. In DNA form, the CDR3 reads TGCGCCAGCGGCCTAGCGGGGGGTCCCTACAATGAGCAGTTCTTC.

This chain joins TRBV21-1 and TRBJ1-1. TRBV21-1 corresponds to a pseudogene. The length of the CDR3 is 15 residues. CDR3 amino acids: CASSKGGEPHTEAFF. In DNA form, the CDR3 reads TGTGCCAGCAGCAAGGGGGGGGAGCCCCACACTGAAGCTTTCTTT.

This clone was detected a few times. V gene TRBV6-5 combines with J gene TRBJ2-7, with 10 bases identical to TRBD2. The V and J ends lost 6 bases and 7 bases, in that order; junction bases with no gene match: 12. Per the germline V gene, CDR1 is MNHEY and CDR2 is SVGAGI. The length of the CDR3 is 15 residues. The CDR3 DNA is TGTGCCAGCAGGGCGCAAGCGGGAGGGCCTGGGGAGCAGTACTTC. Its protein is CASRAQAGGPGEQYF.

The chain carries TRBV5-6 and TRBJ1-5, with D possibly matching TRBD1 (5 bases). CDR1 is SGHDT, CDR2 YYEEEE, per germline. Trimming took 4 bases from V and 3 from J, leaving 11 bases between them. The CDR3 covers 14 residues. The DNA for the CDR3 is TGTGCCAGCAGCGGGGGGAGGCACAATCAGCCCCAGCATTTT. This sequence encodes CASSGGRHNQPQHF.

This chain joins TRBV6-5 and TRBJ2-7; the match to TRBD1 covers 7 bases. CDR1 is MNHEY, CDR2 SVGAGI, per germline. This CDR3 comprises 16 residues. V shed 2 bases, J shed 1 base, and the junction held 8 bases outside the gene matches. The CDR3 protein is CASSYAGTAVSYEQYF. Here the CDR3 DNA reads TGTGCCAGCAGTTACGCCGGGACAGCGGTTTCCTACGAGCAGTACTTC.

The chain joins TRBV7-9 to TRBJ2-1, with 7 positions matching TRBD1. With 5 bases clipped from V and 6 bases from J, the junction kept 13 bases outside the gene matches. Germline V lookup: CDR1 SEHNR, CDR2 FQNEAQ (reference sequence). This CDR3 is built from 16 residues. CDR3 nucleotides: TGTGCCAGCAGCCAAAAAGGGGGCGCGTCCAGCAATGAGCAGTTCTTC. The encoded protein is CASSQKGGASSNEQFF.

This clone was observed a handful of times. This chain joins TRBV2 and TRBJ2-1; D might be TRBD1 (6 bases). Germline CDR1 and CDR2: SNHLY and FYNNEI. Trimming removed 6 bases from V and 2 bases from J, with 14 bases in between. The CDR3 is 15 amino acids. CDR3 DNA sequence: TGTGCCAGCAGGGCTAGCTCAGGGGCCTACAATGAGCAGTTCTTC. It is translated as CASRASSGAYNEQFF.

This clone appeared a few times. The rearrangement links TRBV5-6 to TRBJ1-2, with 7 bases that match TRBD1. V gave up 4 bases and J gave up 3 bases; unmatched junction bases: 12. The germline V gene has CDR1 SGHDT and CDR2 YYEEEE. The CDR3 runs 16 residues. This CDR3 is CASSQWRGGPYYGYTF. The CDR3 nucleotides are TGTGCCAGCAGCCAATGGCGAGGGGGCCCTTACTATGGCTACACCTTC.

V and J are TRBV7-9 and TRBJ2-3, with D hard to call. The CDR3 is 16 residues long. Trimming cost V 5 bases and J 0 bases, with 15 bases left between them. CDR1 and CDR2 from the germline V gene are SEHNR and FQNEAQ (reference sequence). CDR3 sequence reads: CASSRPVVASTDTQYF. The CDR3 DNA sequence: TGTGCCAGCAGCCGCCCCGTAGTAGCCAGCACAGATACGCAGTATTTT.

The rearrangement uses TRBV2 and TRBJ1-2; TRBD1 matches at 9 bases. Germline V gene sequence: CDR1 SNHLY, CDR2 FYNNEI. J gave up 5 bases and V 4 bases, and 8 bases lay outside the gene matches. The CDR3 covers 15 residues. CDR3 nucleotide sequence: TGTGCCAGCAGTGGGGACAGGGCCCTTGTTTATGGCTACACCTTC. As protein: CASSGDRALVYGYTF. Full variable domain (outside the CDR3, taken from reference TRBV2 and TRBJ1-2): EPEVTQTPSHQVTQMGQEVILRCVPISNHLYFYWYRQILGQKVEFLVSFYNNEISEKSEIFDDQFSVERPDGSNFTLKIRSTKLEDSAMYFCASSGDRALVYGYTFGSGTRLTVV.

V is TRBV30 and J is TRBJ2-2; maybe TRBD1 (5 bases). Germline CDR1 GTSNPN, CDR2 SVGIG (reference sequence). Trimming cost V 3 bases and J 4 bases, with 9 bases left between them. This CDR3 is built from 13 residues. This chain's CDR3 is CAWRKTGTGELFF. The CDR3 nucleotides are TGTGCCTGGAGGAAAACAGGCACCGGGGAGCTGTTTTTT.

This clone has only one observation. The rearrangement joins TRBV7-3 to TRBJ2-1; TRBD2 matches 11 bases. Germline lookup yields CDR1 SGHTA and CDR2 FQGTGA. With V trimmed by 5 bases and J by 10 bases, 13 bases remained unmatched. The CDR3 has 16 residues. CDR3 sequence (DNA): TGTGCCAGCAGCGTGACCGGGACTAGCGGAGCCCGGGAGCAGTTCTTC. Translated, it gives CASSVTGTSGAREQFF.

Many counts were recorded for this clone. CDR3 in amino acids: CASSLTSGITDTQYF. CDR3 bases: TGTGCCAGCAGCTTAACTAGCGGGATTACAGATACGCAGTATTTT. The chain is built from TRBV7-9 and TRBJ2-3, with TRBD2 matching over 10 bases. CDR3 length equals 15 residues. Germline CDR1 SEHNR, CDR2 FQNEAQ (reference sequence). V was clipped by 2 bases and J by 3 bases; unmatched bases: 2.

This clone was picked up a small number of times. The genes are TRBV5-4 and TRBJ1-1; weak D call: TRBD1 (6 bases). V was clipped by 5 bases and J by 0 bases, with 11 bases between them. Germline assignment: CDR1 SGHNT and CDR2 YYREEE (reference sequence). The CDR3 is 14 residues long. The CDR3 nucleotides are TGTGCCAGCAGTCTCGGACAGATGAACACTGAAGCTTTCTTT. As protein: CASSLGQMNTEAFF.

This clone was observed a few times. V gene TRBV7-9 combines with J gene TRBJ2-2, with 8 bases lining up with TRBD1. The CDR3 runs to 15 residues. Germline-derived CDR1 and CDR2 are SEHNR and FQNEAQ (reference sequence). V gave up 4 bases and J gave up 1 base; unmatched junction bases: 2. CDR3 sequence reads: CASSSGTGNTGELFF. The CDR3 DNA reads as TGTGCCAGCAGCTCCGGGACAGGGAACACCGGGGAGCTGTTTTTT.

This clone showed up just a few times. This chain uses TRBV7-9 with TRBJ2-2, with D perhaps matching TRBD1 (6 bases). CDR1 and CDR2 (germline): SEHNR, FQNEAQ (reference sequence). Trimming removed 5 bases from V and 2 bases from J, with 15 bases in between. This CDR3 comprises 16 residues. The chain's CDR3 is CASSPPGAGNTGELFF. The CDR3 DNA is TGTGCCAGCAGCCCCCCAGGGGCAGGTAACACCGGGGAGCTGTTTTTT.

V usage is TRBV15 and J usage is TRBJ2-5, with TRBD1 matching over 9 bases. Germline V gene data show CDR1 as LNHNV and CDR2 as YYDKDF (reference sequence). This CDR3 has 15 residues. V was pared by 2 bases and J by 5 bases, with 6 bases of the junction left unmatched. CDR3 amino acids: CATSRPGTGSETQYF. The CDR3 nucleotides read TGTGCCACCAGCAGACCCGGGACAGGGAGCGAGACCCAGTACTTC.